These 14 T cell receptor beta chains share one sample of origin, sequenced in a study of blood T cell repertoires in COVID-19 (dated by TCRdb to 2019 to 2021). The library was prepared using the immunoSEQ multiplex PCR assay. The clones in this table, taken by TCRdb from immuneACCESS, are in-frame only. Not every clone is retained; where verified, under half of the shortfall comes from an unresolved V gene, and the cause of the rest is unknown. The sample records 200,000 to 300,000 clones, around 88% of which are singletons. Roughly 3.1% of the sample is taken by the ten largest. The sequenced sample was PBMCs or T cells enriched from blood (not recorded which). These TCRs come from a woman aged 35 to 49 with acute COVID-19.

This rearrangement joins TRBV11-2 to TRBJ2-2; the match to TRBD1 covers 9 bases. There are 15 residues in the CDR3. Germline V CDR1 and CDR2: SGHAT, FQNNGV. V trimming: 3 bases; J trimming: 5 bases; junction bases outside the gene matches: 4. The CDR3 spells CASSFGQGWTGELFF. In DNA, the CDR3 is TGTGCCAGCAGCTTTGGACAGGGGTGGACCGGGGAGCTGTTTTTT. Full variable domain (rest looked up from reference TRBV11-2 and TRBJ2-2): EAGVAQSPRYKIIEKRQSVAFWCNPISGHATLYWYQQILGQGPKLLIQFQNNGVVDDSQLPKDRFSAERLKGVDSTLKIQPAKLEDSAVYLCASSFGQGWTGELFFGEGSRLTVL.

This chain joins TRBV2 and TRBJ2-7; 10 bases map to TRBD1. The J segment lost 3 bases and the V segment lost 8 bases, leaving 7 bases of the junction unmatched. CDR1 is SNHLY and CDR2 is FYNNEI in the germline V gene. This CDR3 spans 14 amino acids. As DNA, the CDR3 is TGTGCCAGCGCTTCCGGGACAGGGGTCTACGAGCAGTACTTC. This encodes CASASGTGVYEQYF. Based on the CDR3 plus reference TRBV2 and TRBJ2-7, the full variable domain is EPEVTQTPSHQVTQMGQEVILRCVPISNHLYFYWYRQILGQKVEFLVSFYNNEISEKSEIFDDQFSVERPDGSNFTLKIRSTKLEDSAMYFCASASGTGVYEQYFGPGTRLTVT.

This clone was detected only a few times. The chain links TRBV7-9 to TRBJ1-2, with D possibly TRBD1 on 6 matching bases. From germline, CDR1 is SEHNR and CDR2 FQNEAQ (reference sequence). The CDR3 covers 14 residues. The V gene lost 5 bases and the J gene lost 4 bases, with 14 bases spanning the gap. CDR3 bases: TGTGCCAGCAGCGGTGAGACAGGTCCCTATGGCTACACCTTC. Amino acid sequence: CASSGETGPYGYTF.

The chain carries TRBV12-2 and TRBJ1-3; the D call of TRBD1 is as the table states it, not checked on the DNA. TRBV12-2 is shown as a pseudogene. The CDR3 has 17 residues. Written as DNA, the CDR3 is TGTGCAAGTCGCCCTCTCAAACAGGGAAGCTCTGGAAACACCATATATTTT. Translated, it gives CASRPLKQGSSGNTIYF.

The chain couples TRBV28 to TRBJ2-7, with D perhaps TRBD1 (6 bases). The V and J ends lost 3 bases and 5 bases respectively, with 11 bases between them. CDR1 is MDHEN and CDR2 is SYDVKM in the germline V gene. This CDR3 region has 13 residues. The CDR3 DNA follows: TGTGCCAGCAGTTTCGGGTCAGGGGACGAGCAGTACTTC. The encoded protein is CASSFGSGDEQYF.

This clone appeared a single time. V and J are TRBV4-1 and TRBJ1-4, with D possibly being TRBD1 (5 bases). The germline V gene encodes CDR1 MGHRA and CDR2 YSYEKL. The CDR3 has 14 amino acids. The V end was cut by 6 bases, the J end by 6 bases, with 14 bases between. This chain's CDR3 is CASSPTESDEKLFF. For the CDR3, the DNA is TGCGCCAGCAGTCCGACAGAATCGGATGAAAAACTGTTTTTT.

The V call is TRBV5-5, the J call TRBJ1-5, with D possibly TRBD1 on 5 matching bases. The CDR3 has 15 residues. CDR1 and CDR2 (germline): SGHKS, YYEKEE (reference sequence). V lost 5 bases and J lost 1, with 13 bases in between. The CDR3 spells CASRPGLGSNQPQHF. In DNA form, the CDR3 reads TGTGCCAGCAGGCCAGGGTTAGGGAGCAATCAGCCCCAGCATTTT.

The CDR3 sequence: CASSSFTDTQYF. The DNA for the CDR3 is TGTGCCAGCAGTTCGTTCACAGATACGCAGTATTTT. The genes are TRBV12-3 or TRBV12-4 and TRBJ2-3; unclear D gene. CDR3 length: 12 residues. Trimming pared 4 bases from V and 2 bases from J, leaving 4 bases between.

The chain couples TRBV3-1 (or the pseudogene TRBV3-2) to TRBJ2-5; the match to TRBD2 covers 11 bases. This CDR3 comprises 17 residues. J gave up 1 base and V 2 bases, and 6 bases lay outside the gene matches. The germline gives CDR1 LGHDT, CDR2 YNNKEL (reference sequence). CDR3 bases: TGTGCCAGCAGCCAAACCGGGACTAGCGGCATCCAAGAGACCCAGTACTTC. It yields the protein CASSQTGTSGIQETQYF.

This chain uses TRBV29-1 with TRBJ2-1; D not resolved. Germline CDR1 is SQVTM and CDR2 is ANQGSEA. V gave up 4 bases and J gave up 7 bases, with 5 bases separating them. The CDR3 consists of 10 residues. The CDR3 nucleotides are TGCAGCGTTGCTAATAATGAGCAGTTCTTC. Residues: CSVANNEQFF.

This clone was recorded only once. This chain joins TRBV11-3 and TRBJ2-1, with TRBD2 matching over 13 bases. V shed 8 bases and J 5 bases; nucleotides not matched to a gene: 3. Germline-derived CDR1 and CDR2 are SGHNT and YENEEA. There are 14 residues in the CDR3. Written as DNA, the CDR3 is TGTGCCAGCGGACTAGCGGGAGCCCACAATGAGCAGTTCTTC. Its protein product is CASGLAGAHNEQFF.

The rearrangement uses TRBV11-3 and TRBJ2-7; TRBD2 matches at 11 bases. The CDR3 has 15 amino acids. CDR1 SGHNT and CDR2 YENEEA come from the germline V gene. V shed 6 bases and J 7 bases; nucleotides not matched to a gene: 11. CDR3 nucleotides: TGTGCCAGCAGTTATTCCCCGGGACTAGCGGCAGAGCAGTACTTC. It encodes CASSYSPGLAAEQYF.

A single count supports this clone. The CDR3 sequence is CASSYGGGRWAGELFF. Here the CDR3 DNA reads TGTGCCAGCAGCTACGGGGGCGGGAGGTGGGCCGGGGAGCTGTTTTTT. The chain uses TRBV5-5 and TRBJ2-2; TRBD2 aligns across 8 bases. Germline trimming cut 3 bases from V and 6 bases from J; bases unmatched to any gene: 10. Germline lookup yields CDR1 SGHKS and CDR2 YYEKEE (reference sequence). CDR3 length equals 16 residues.

The chain uses TRBV7-6 and TRBJ2-5, with no clear D. The V and J ends lost 5 bases and 5 bases respectively, with 12 bases between them. From germline, CDR1 is SGHVS and CDR2 FNYEAQ. The CDR3 contains 13 residues. CDR3 protein: CASSVSTSETQYF. CDR3 nucleotide sequence: TGTGCCAGCAGCGTCTCGACTTCGGAGACCCAGTACTTC. The full variable domain, in which reference TRBV7-6 and TRBJ2-5 provide the parts outside the CDR3, is GAGVSQSPRYKVTKRGQDVALRCDPISGHVSLYWYRQALGQGPEFLTYFNYEAQQDKSGLPNDRFSAERPEGSISTLTIQRTEQRDSAMYRCASSVSTSETQYFGPGTRLLVL.